Below, 5 T cell receptor beta chains from the same sample are listed, as sequenced in a study of beta chain features in type 1 diabetes. The whole isolated RNA underwent reverse transcription, so sequencing captured expressed TCRB transcripts. Sequencing was performed with immunoSEQ multiplex PCR; in TCRdb, only in-frame clones are kept and a portion is missing. The repertoire holds about 900,000 clones, with roughly a sixth as singletons. The specimen sequenced was naive CD4+ T cells from blood. These receptors originate from a woman aged 18-30 years in good health.

This clone was detected only a few times. The V gene is TRBV28, the J gene TRBJ2-4; D call uncertain. This CDR3 region has 16 residues. The germline gives CDR1 MDHEN, CDR2 SYDVKM. Trimming left V 2 bases short and J 1 base short, with 12 bases between. This CDR3 is CASSLLAAGAKNIQYF. The CDR3 nucleotides read TGTGCCAGCAGTTTACTGGCCGCCGGGGCCAAAAACATTCAGTACTTC.

This clone occurred a few times. The chain recombines TRBV6-5 with TRBJ2-6, with D unresolved. The V gene's germline CDR1 is MNHEY and CDR2 SVGAGI. Trimming shortened V by 5 bases and J by 3 bases, and 8 bases separated the two germline ends. The CDR3 totals 14 residues. CDR3 loop: CASSPSIGANVLTF. DNA for the CDR3: TGTGCCAGCAGTCCCTCGATTGGGGCCAACGTCCTGACTTTC.

This clone has just a few counts. The genes are TRBV18 and TRBJ1-2, with D perhaps TRBD1 (5 bases). Deletions cut 5 bases from V and 5 bases from J, with 9 bases between. The CDR3 extends over 12 amino acids. Germline V gene data show CDR1 as KGHSH and CDR2 as LQKENI. The DNA of the CDR3 is TGTGCCAGCTCAGACAGCTGGTATGGCTACACCTTC. It translates to CASSDSWYGYTF.

This clone has more than one count but fewer than ten. The chain combines TRBV23-1 with TRBJ1-1, with 8 bases aligning to TRBD1. TRBV23-1 is identified as an open reading frame with a role that is uncertain. V lost 5 bases to trimming and J lost 5 bases; unmatched junction nucleotides: 13. The length of the CDR3 is 16 residues. The DNA for the CDR3 is TGCGCCAGCAGTGGGGGGGGCAGGGGGCTGGTGACTGAAGCTTTCTTT. Protein product: CASSGGGRGLVTEAFF.

This clone was seen more than once but under ten times. This sequence joins TRBV28 and TRBJ2-7, with TRBD2 identical over 13 bases. The CDR3 spans 16 residues. J gave up 0 bases and V 5 bases, and 4 bases lay outside the gene matches. The V gene's germline CDR1 is MDHEN and CDR2 SYDVKM. CDR3 in DNA: TGTGCCAGCAGTGGGACTAGCGGGAAACACTCCTACGAGCAGTACTTC. Translation gives CASSGTSGKHSYEQYF.